This TCR beta chain was sequenced in a study of radiation and T cells in renal cell carcinoma. Time point: blood 4 weeks post-SBRT, at nephrectomy. As for treatment: 15 Gy SBRT to primary tumor, nephrectomy 4 weeks later. Germline assignment: CDR1 MNHEY and CDR2 SMNVEV (reference sequence). V lost 5 bases and J 4 bases, leaving 15 bases between the germline ends. There are 16 residues in the CDR3. The repertoire was sequenced with immunoSEQ multiplex PCR; TCRdb's copy has only in-frame clones and lacks some. The sample contains approximately 170,000 clones, about 88% of which appear only once. V and J are TRBV27 and TRBJ1-6; perhaps TRBD1 as D (6 bases). Sequences were derived from blood, sampled from a patient whose treatment included radiotherapy and nephrectomy. This receptor was obtained from a woman in her fifties or sixties with renal cell carcinoma. This CDR3 is CASSGSRQVYNSPLHF. In nucleotides, the CDR3 is TGTGCCAGCAGTGGGTCCAGACAGGTGTATAATTCACCCCTCCACTTT.